These T cell receptor beta chains were read from a single sample in a study of cytomegalovirus exposure and HLA in healthy donors. Data came from immunoSEQ multiplex PCR; TCRdb stores just in-frame clones and leaves some out. The sample consists of some 150,000 clones, about four fifths of them appearing once. Sequencing input: PBMCs. The receptors here all came from a young man in good health and CMV-seropositive. Both conserved end residues are part of each CDR3. D genes are given only for firm matches. Size is omitted from some rows. Given values are once, few, many or a class for expanded clones.

>TRBV7-7|TRBD2|TRBJ2-1|-
TGTGCCAGCAGCTTAGGGGTCCCTGACGGGACTAGAAACAATGAGCAGTTCTTC
CASSLGVPDGTRNNEQFF
>TRBV5-1|TRBD1|TRBJ1-2|once
TGCGCCAGCAGCTTGGAACAGGGGGGTGTCTACACCTTC
CASSLEQGGVYTF
>TRBV19|-|TRBJ1-1|-
TGTGCCAGTAGTATTTCAGTGAACACTGAAGCTTTCTTT
CASSISVNTEAFF
>TRBV6-6|-|TRBJ1-3|-
TGTGCCAGCAGTTATGAGGGAGGCTCGGTTGGAAACACCATATATTTT
CASSYEGGSVGNTIYF
>TRBV9|TRBD2|TRBJ2-1|-
TGTGCCAGCAGCCTTAGCGGGGGGGGCGTCTACAATGAGCAGTTCTTC
CASSLSGGGVYNEQFF
>TRBV6-5|-|TRBJ2-7|-
TGTGCCAGCAGTTACTCCAGGGGACCCTACGAGCAGTACTTC
CASSYSRGPYEQYF
>TRBV30|-|TRBJ1-2|-
TGTGCCTGGAGTTCTTTGGGAGGAACCTATGGCTACACCTTC
CAWSSLGGTYGYTF
>TRBV29-1|TRBD1|TRBJ1-5|-
TGCAGCGTTCTCACTTATGGACAGGGCAGCAATCAGCCCCAGCATTTT
CSVLTYGQGSNQPQHF
>TRBV7-8|-|TRBJ1-5|-
TGTGCCAGCAGCCCGCCTAACGGGCCCCAGCATTTT
CASSPPNGPQHF
>TRBV18|TRBD2|TRBJ2-7|-
TGTGCCAGCTCACCACTGAGCGGGGCGCGGACCTACGAGCAGTACTTC
CASSPLSGARTYEQYF
>TRBV28|TRBD1|TRBJ2-2|-
TGTGCCAGCAGTTCGGGACAGGGGCGGACCGGGGAGCTGTTTTTT
CASSSGQGRTGELFF
>TRBV6-1|-|TRBJ1-3|few
TGTGCCAGCAGTGGCCGCCCACAGGGCTCTGGAAACACCATATATTTT
CASSGRPQGSGNTIYF
>TRBV4-3|-|TRBJ1-2|-
TGCGCCAGCAGCCAAGATCGAGGCTATAACTATGGCTACACCTTC
CASSQDRGYNYGYTF
>TRBV7-2|TRBD1|TRBJ2-7|few
TGTGCCAGCAGCTCTTCCAGGGGGCTCTCCTACGAGCAGTACTTC
CASSSSRGLSYEQYF
>TRBV4-1|TRBD1|TRBJ2-7|-
TGCGCCAGCAGCCAGGGACAGGGGGCTGACCACGAGCAGTACTTC
CASSQGQGADHEQYF